This TCR beta chain appears in the sequencing data of a study of blood T cell repertoires in COVID-19. Study at large: Specimens from acute and convalescent COVID-19 originated in the United States, Italy and Spain. Sources were T cells, B-cell-depleted T cells, or PBMCs; the material itself was cDNA or gDNA.

Libraries were prepared by immunoSEQ multiplex PCR; TCRdb keeps only in-frame clonotypes and omits some of them. The sample has about 190,000 clones; less than 90% are singletons. Sequences were obtained from peripheral blood. This TCR came from a man aged 25-40 years with acute or convalescent COVID-19.

In nucleotides, the CDR3 is TGTGCCTGTACAGGGGGCAATCAGCCCCAGCATTTT. Translating it yields CACTGGNQPQHF. This sequence joins TRBV30 and TRBJ1-5, with 7 bases fitting TRBD1. Germline V gene data show CDR1 as GTSNPN and CDR2 as SVGIG (reference sequence). The CDR3 spans 12 residues. V lost 6 bases to trimming and J lost 2 bases; unmatched junction nucleotides: 1. The variable domain in full, with the rest retrieved from reference TRBV30 and TRBJ1-5, is SQTIHQWPATLVQPVGSPLSLECTVEGTSNPNLYWYRQAAGRGLQLLFYSVGIGQISSEVPQNLSASRPQDRQFILSSKKLLLSDSGFYLCACTGGNQPQHFGDGTRLSIL.